One T cell receptor beta chain is described in this entry. The data were obtained in a study of blood T cell repertoires in COVID-19. Study details: Both acute and convalescent COVID-19 samples were obtained from the United States, Italy and Spain. PBMCs, B-cell-depleted T cells, or T cells were the source of the cDNA or gDNA that made up the material.

In the original processing: Reference gene primers were amplified, and this amplification served to estimate nucleated cell counts. Assay: immunoSEQ multiplex PCR; the TCRdb copy retains only in-frame clones and omits some. The V and J calls and the clone size are those of that table, but D and trimming were determined from the DNA. The top ten hold 12% of the sample, which has about 130,000 clones, roughly four fifths seen once. Germline V gene sequence: CDR1 SGHRS, CDR2 YFSETQ. Trimming at V came to 0 bases and at J to 5 bases, leaving 3 bases not matched to a gene. The CDR3 is 16 residues long. The receptor comes from a woman aged 60-70 years with acute or convalescent COVID-19. The specimen was peripheral blood. The V gene is TRBV5-1, the J gene TRBJ2-2, with 11 bases lining up with TRBD1. The CDR3, as DNA: TGCGCCAGCAGCTTGGCGGGACAGGGGGATACCGGGGAGCTGTTTTTT. It codes for CASSLAGQGDTGELFF.